Detailed here is one T cell receptor (beta chain). This clone has only a few counts. Its antigen is currently not known. Per-base quality was not reported, and no clone a single base away is much larger than it. The sample belongs to a study of long-term antiretroviral therapy in people with HIV (dated by TCRdb to between 2022 and 2023). At the level of the whole study: Collection of the earliest samples took place about a decade ahead of the 2015 WHO recommendation for immediate ART, at a time when ART was typically delayed until CD4 counts fell. A total of approximately 200 cryopreserved PBMC samples came from 25 to 35 adults with confirmed HIV infection and were collected serially over a mean of roughly six years (range 1-12). No cross-contamination during QIAcube processing was seen in test extractions of a monoclonal T-cell line run alongside 30 to 35 polyclonal samples. A retrospective serial study tested whether ART initiation and durable HIV suppression were associated with changes in peripheral blood TRB repertoire composition and diversity. Of the roughly 30 participants with HIV, more than 10 were female.

The full study reports these points: Because PBMC availability was limited, only the TCR beta chain was sequenced, with no alpha chain pairing. Starting ART was linked to a significant rise in TRB diversity, yet even after long-term ART the diversity remained significantly lower than in transplant donor controls. CDR3 length ranges in HIV repertoires were narrower than in controls, and network structure suggested an antigen-experienced repertoire with only a slight naive shift after ART. Expanded TRB clones identified before ART initiation dominated the repertoire across all time points, though the dominance fluctuated and decreased in many PLHIV after ART. The samples were dated from 2004 to 2017, and the ART regimens that were used may be less effective than current ART regimens. No data were available on ART adherence, viral resistance or therapy changes, limiting inferences about post-ART repertoire changes. Because pre-ART samples had limited cell numbers, unsorted PBMC were profiled rather than sorted CD4+ and CD8+ T cells.

Participants were included only if at least one PBMC sample before ART initiation and at least two post-ART samples were available. Treatment was received in the United States of America by all participants with HIV. Before DNA extraction, cryopreserved samples of roughly 0.9-10 million PBMC were thawed and then washed. At the time of the earliest PBMC sample for each participant with HIV, ages ranged from 23 to 54 years. Each participant contributed PBMC samples from 1-4 timepoints before ART initiation and 2-8 timepoints after ART initiation, with a median of 7 samples. Serial HIV viral load, CD4+ T-cell count, ART history and demographic data were obtained for every participant. Genomic DNA was extracted from unsorted PBMC with a Qiagen kit on a QIAcube, processed in batches of 12 samples. From a lookup of the germline V gene (reference sequence), CDR1 and CDR2 are LNHDA and SQIVND. After removal of 5 bases from V and 5 bases from J, the junction retains 10 bases not matched to a gene. Taken from cysteine to phenylalanine, the CDR3 has 17 residues. The retained sequence is limited to the CDR3, 51 bases, with the frame set at the first base.

The immunoSEQ hsTCRB v3.0 assay was used at survey level resolution to sequence the TRB variable region. The targeted TRB sequencing depth was about 40,000-55,000 T-cell genomes per sample. An Illumina MiSeq with a v3 150-cycle kit was used to sequence the pooled TRB libraries. In the source study's methods: Repertoire analysis was run in R within a reproducible Nextflow workflow that covered QC, data transformation and analysis. LymphoSeq2, an R package for AIRR-Seq data exploration, was used to implement custom analyses. A handful of samples that yielded fewer than 5000 total TRB sequences were excluded, so that around 190 HIV repertoires were analyzed. Among the roughly 180 retained HIV repertoires, 55 to 65 were collected before ART initiation and around 130 after ART initiation. Repertoires were downsampled to 5000 TRB nucleotide sequences, with summary statistics averaged over 100 downsampling iterations. Only TRB sequences with CDR3 regions of at least seven amino acids were retained for analysis. Two measures captured diversity: a Shannon entropy-derived clonality score and the Gini coefficient. In the repertoire networks, any two of the top 5000 CDR3 amino acid sequences were linked whenever the two sequences differed by an edit distance of one. For TRB CDR3 amino acid sequences, GLIPH2 was used to predict antigen specificity groups and MHC restriction. To flag known CMV, EBV, HIV or tissue antigen associations, CDR3 amino acid sequences were matched against VDJdb and McPAS-TCR. Pre-ART, post-ART and control groups were compared with Wilcoxon signed-rank tests and Holm-Bonferroni correction. TCRdb limited this immuneACCESS table to in-frame rearrangements with V and J called. A share of clones is missing; checked studies link under half to unresolved V genes, and the rest is unexplained. Clonal size and the V and J genes are those of that table, whereas D and trimming came from the DNA. In all, the sample holds roughly 29,000 clones, and more than 80% of those were seen once. Around 7.2% of the sample is taken by the ten largest.

The sequenced sample was unsorted PBMCs, obtained 0.3 years after starting antiretroviral therapy. The chain is encoded by TRBV19 joined to TRBJ2-2; 11 middle bases align to TRBD1. The sequence derives from a middle-aged man with HIV. The sequenced DNA is TGTGCCAGTAGTCCTTTGAGGACAGGGGGCCAGACCGGGGAGCTGTTTTTT. Its protein is CASSPLRTGGQTGELFF.